The clone carrying this T cell receptor (beta chain) has only a few counts. The germline V gene encodes CDR1 MNHNY and CDR2 SVGAGI (reference sequence). The CDR3 has 15 amino acids. The junction had 13 bases not matched to a gene; V was cut back by 6 bases and J by 7 bases. The PCR employed 60 Vbeta primers together with 13 Jbeta primers. Here immunoSEQ multiplex PCR was the method, and the copy in TCRdb shows in-frame clones only, minus some. The sample has fewer than 200,000 clones, approximately 79% seen once. The data are from a study of cytomegalovirus exposure and HLA in healthy donors. Across the study: Prior work identified 117 million unique TCR beta sequences in some 200 million T cells.

V usage is TRBV6-6 and J usage is TRBJ2-7, with 9 bases lining up with TRBD1. Sequenced: PBMCs. This TCR was sampled from a male donor in good health and CMV-seronegative. The CDR3 spells CASSSPGQGAEEQYF. DNA for the CDR3: TGTGCCAGCAGCTCTCCGGGACAGGGTGCTGAGGAGCAGTACTTC.